This TCR beta chain derives from a study of blood T cells in healthy people across ages. Germline trimming cut 4 bases from V and 1 base from J; bases unmatched to any gene: 12. From germline, CDR1 is MNHNY and CDR2 SVGAGI (reference sequence). The CDR3 consists of 17 residues. A second PCR of roughly 7 to 11 cycles used a sample-barcoded 5' primer and a J-beta primer mix. TCRdb analysed the 5' RACE reads with MiXCR anew, one entry per CDR3 protein. The sample consists of 1.5 million to 2 million distinct CDR3 sequences, 40% to 55% of them appearing once. The V and J genes are TRBV6-6 and TRBJ1-1, with 7 bases lining up with TRBD1. The sequencing input was blood. The TCR originated in a woman in her thirties or forties in good health. The CDR3 bases are TGTGCCAGCAGTTCACGGTCCCTACAGGGGTGGAACACTGAAGCTTTCTTT. Protein sequence: CASSSRSLQGWNTEAFF.